The entry that follows covers one T cell receptor beta chain sequence. What antigen it recognizes has not been identified. No much larger clonotype is one base removed from it; base qualities were not supplied. The data stem from a study of tumor-infiltrating lymphocytes in oesophageal squamous cell carcinoma (TCRdb year 2016). Receptor amplification or capture employed PCR. The instrument given in TCRdb is Illumina HiSeq 2000. In-frame beta chains were kept once TCRdb had trimmed the public reads at Q25 with fastp and called clones with MiXCR. Each entry is one CDR3 protein sequence, shown with its most common DNA and genes. Across this sample there are around 20,000 distinct CDR3 sequences, with about 45% seen only once. More than 25% of the sample rests with the top ten. V loses 5 bases of germline sequence and J loses 1 base, and the interval between the two ends is 13 bases. As encoded in the germline V gene, CDR1 is SGHVS while CDR2 is FNYEAQ. The CDR3 sequence holds 15 residues, the cysteine and phenylalanine included. Only the CDR3 portion is preserved as DNA: 45 bases, with reading frame beginning at the first base.

The sequence came from a male donor with esophageal squamous cell carcinoma. Here the chain combines TRBV7-6 and TRBJ2-3, with a weak D call of TRBD2 (6 bases match). Sequences were obtained from esophageal tumor tissue. The CDR3 sequence is CASSLRGRGTDTQYF. In nucleotide form, the sequence is TGTGCCAGCAGCCTGCGGGGAAGGGGCACAGATACGCAGTATTTT.